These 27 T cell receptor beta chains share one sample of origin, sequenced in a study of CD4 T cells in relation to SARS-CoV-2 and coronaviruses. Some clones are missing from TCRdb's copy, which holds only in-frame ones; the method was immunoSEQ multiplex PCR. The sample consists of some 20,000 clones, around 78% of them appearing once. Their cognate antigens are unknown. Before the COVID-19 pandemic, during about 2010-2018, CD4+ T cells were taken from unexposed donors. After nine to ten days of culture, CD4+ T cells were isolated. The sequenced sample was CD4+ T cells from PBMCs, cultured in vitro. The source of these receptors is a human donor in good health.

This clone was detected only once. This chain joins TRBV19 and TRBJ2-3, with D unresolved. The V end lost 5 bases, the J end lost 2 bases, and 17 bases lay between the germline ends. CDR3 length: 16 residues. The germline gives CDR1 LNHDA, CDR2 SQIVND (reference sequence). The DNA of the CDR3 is TGTGCCAGTAGTCTCTTGGCCGGTGGGCTCACAGATACGCAGTATTTT. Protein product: CASSLLAGGLTDTQYF. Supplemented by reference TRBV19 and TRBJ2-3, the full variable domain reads DGGITQSPKYLFRKEGQNVTLSCEQNLNHDAMYWYRQDPGQGLRLIYYSQIVNDFQKGDIAEGYSVSREKKESFPLTVTSAQKNPTAFYLCASSLLAGGLTDTQYFGPGTRLTVL.

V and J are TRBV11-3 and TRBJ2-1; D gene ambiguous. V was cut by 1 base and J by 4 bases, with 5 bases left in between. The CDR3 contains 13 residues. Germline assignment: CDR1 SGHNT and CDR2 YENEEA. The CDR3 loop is CASSLGGYNEQFF. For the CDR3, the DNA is TGTGCCAGCAGCTTAGGCGGATACAATGAGCAGTTCTTC.

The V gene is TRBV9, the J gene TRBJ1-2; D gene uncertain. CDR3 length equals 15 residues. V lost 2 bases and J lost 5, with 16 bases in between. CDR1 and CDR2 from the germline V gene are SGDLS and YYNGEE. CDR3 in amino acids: CASSVGGGPGYGYTF. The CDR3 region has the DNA TGTGCCAGCAGCGTGGGTGGTGGCCCGGGGTATGGCTACACCTTC.

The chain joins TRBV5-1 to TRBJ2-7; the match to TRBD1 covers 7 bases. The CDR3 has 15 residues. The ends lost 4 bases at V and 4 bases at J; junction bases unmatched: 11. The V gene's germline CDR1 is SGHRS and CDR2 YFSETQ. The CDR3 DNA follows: TGCGCCAGCAGCCCGCGACAGGGTACCCCGTACGAGCAGTACTTC. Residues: CASSPRQGTPYEQYF.

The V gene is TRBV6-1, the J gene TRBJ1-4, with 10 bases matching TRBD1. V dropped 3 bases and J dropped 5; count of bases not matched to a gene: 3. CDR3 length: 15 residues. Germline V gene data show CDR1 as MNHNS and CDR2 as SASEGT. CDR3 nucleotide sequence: TGTGCCAGCAGTGAGGCGGGACAGGGGAATGAAAAACTGTTTTTT. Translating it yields CASSEAGQGNEKLFF.

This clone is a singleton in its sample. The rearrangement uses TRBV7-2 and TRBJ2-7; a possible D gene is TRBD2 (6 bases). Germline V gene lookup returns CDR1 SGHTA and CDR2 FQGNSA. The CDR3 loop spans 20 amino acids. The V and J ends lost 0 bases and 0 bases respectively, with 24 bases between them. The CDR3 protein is CASSLAIGGKQHSTSYEQYF. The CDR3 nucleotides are TGTGCCAGCAGCTTAGCAATTGGGGGGAAGCAACATTCAACCTCCTACGAGCAGTACTTC.

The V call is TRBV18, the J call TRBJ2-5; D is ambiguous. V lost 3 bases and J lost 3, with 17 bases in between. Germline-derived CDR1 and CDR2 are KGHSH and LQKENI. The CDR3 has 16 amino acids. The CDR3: CASSPNRNPNKETQYF. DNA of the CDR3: TGTGCCAGCTCACCCAACCGGAACCCAAACAAAGAGACCCAGTACTTC. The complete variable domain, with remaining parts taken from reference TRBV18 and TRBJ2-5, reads NAGVMQNPRHLVRRRGQEARLRCSPMKGHSHVYWYRQLPEEGLKFMVYLQKENIIDESGMPKERFSAEFPKEGPSILRIQQVVRGDSAAYFCASSPNRNPNKETQYFGPGTRLLVL.

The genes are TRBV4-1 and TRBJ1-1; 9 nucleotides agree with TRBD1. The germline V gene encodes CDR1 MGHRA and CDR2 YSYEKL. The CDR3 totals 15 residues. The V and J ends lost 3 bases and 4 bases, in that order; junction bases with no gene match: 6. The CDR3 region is CASSQSTGGGTEAFF. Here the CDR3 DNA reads TGCGCCAGCAGCCAGTCCACAGGGGGCGGCACTGAAGCTTTCTTT.

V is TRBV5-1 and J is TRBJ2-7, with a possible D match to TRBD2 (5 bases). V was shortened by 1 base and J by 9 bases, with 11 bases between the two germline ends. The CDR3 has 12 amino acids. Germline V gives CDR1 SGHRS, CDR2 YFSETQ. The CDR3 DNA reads TGCGCCAGCAGCTTGTTCGGGGAAGGGCAGTACTTC. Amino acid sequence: CASSLFGEGQYF.

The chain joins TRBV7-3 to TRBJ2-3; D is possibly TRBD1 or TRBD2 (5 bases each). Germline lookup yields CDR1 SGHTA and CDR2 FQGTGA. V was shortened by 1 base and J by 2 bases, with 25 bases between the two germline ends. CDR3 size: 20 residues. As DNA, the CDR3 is TGTGCCAGCAGCTTAAGGGGGAGCTCAACCTTTGGGACCCACACAGATACGCAGTATTTT. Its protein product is CASSLRGSSTFGTHTDTQYF.

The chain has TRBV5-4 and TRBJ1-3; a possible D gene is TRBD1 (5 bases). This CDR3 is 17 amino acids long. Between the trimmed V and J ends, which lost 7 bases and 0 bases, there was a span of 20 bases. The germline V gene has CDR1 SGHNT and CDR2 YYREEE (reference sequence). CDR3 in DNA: TGTGCCAGCGGGTACCTATCGGGACTTTCCTCTGGAAACACCATATATTTT. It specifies CASGYLSGLSSGNTIYF.

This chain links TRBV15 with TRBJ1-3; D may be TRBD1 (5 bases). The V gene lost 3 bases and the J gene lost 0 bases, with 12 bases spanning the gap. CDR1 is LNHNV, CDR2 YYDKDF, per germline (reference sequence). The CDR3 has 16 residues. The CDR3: CATSRVWTSSGNTIYF. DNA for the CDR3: TGTGCCACCAGCAGGGTCTGGACAAGCTCTGGAAACACCATATATTTT.

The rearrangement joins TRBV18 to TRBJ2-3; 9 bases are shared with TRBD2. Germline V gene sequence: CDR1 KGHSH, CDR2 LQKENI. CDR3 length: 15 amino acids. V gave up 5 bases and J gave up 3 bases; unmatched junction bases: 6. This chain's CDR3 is CASSSGTSTTDTQYF. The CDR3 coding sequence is TGTGCCAGCTCATCCGGGACTAGCACAACAGATACGCAGTATTTT.

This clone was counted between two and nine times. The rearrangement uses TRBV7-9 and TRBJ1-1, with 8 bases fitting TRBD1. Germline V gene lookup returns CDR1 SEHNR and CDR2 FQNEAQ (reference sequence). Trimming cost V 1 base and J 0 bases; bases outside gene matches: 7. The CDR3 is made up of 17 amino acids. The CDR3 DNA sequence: TGTGCCAGCAGCTTAGGAACAGGGGGAACCATGAACACTGAAGCTTTCTTT. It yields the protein CASSLGTGGTMNTEAFF.

CDR3 sequence: CSVQSPRIGSYEQYF. The CDR3 bases are TGCAGCGTCCAAAGCCCGAGGATCGGATCCTACGAGCAGTACTTC. The V gene is TRBV29-1, the J gene TRBJ2-7; D ambiguous. Trimming pared 6 bases from V and 1 base from J, leaving 19 bases between. Germline CDR1 reads SQVTM; CDR2 reads ANQGSEA. This CDR3 is built from 15 residues.

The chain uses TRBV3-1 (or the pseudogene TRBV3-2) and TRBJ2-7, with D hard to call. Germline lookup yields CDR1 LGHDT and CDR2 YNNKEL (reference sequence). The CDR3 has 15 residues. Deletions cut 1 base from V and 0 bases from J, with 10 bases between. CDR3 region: CASSQGPVPSYEQYF. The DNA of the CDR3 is TGTGCCAGCAGCCAAGGTCCAGTGCCCTCCTACGAGCAGTACTTC.

The CDR3 protein is CASSSDRGISGNTIYF. The DNA of the CDR3 is TGTGCCAGCAGCTCGGACAGGGGGATCTCTGGAAACACCATATATTTT. The chain employs TRBV7-8 and TRBJ1-3; TRBD1 matches at 10 bases. This CDR3 contains 16 residues. V dropped 4 bases and J dropped 0; count of bases not matched to a gene: 3. The germline V gene encodes CDR1 SGHVS and CDR2 FQNEAQ.

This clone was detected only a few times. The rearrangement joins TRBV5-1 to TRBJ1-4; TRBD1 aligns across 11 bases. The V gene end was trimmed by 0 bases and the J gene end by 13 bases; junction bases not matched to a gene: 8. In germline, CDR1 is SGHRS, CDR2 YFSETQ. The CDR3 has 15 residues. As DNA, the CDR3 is TGCGCCAGCAGCTTGGCTGCCGGACAGGGGGCGTTACTGTTTTTT. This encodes CASSLAAGQGALLFF.

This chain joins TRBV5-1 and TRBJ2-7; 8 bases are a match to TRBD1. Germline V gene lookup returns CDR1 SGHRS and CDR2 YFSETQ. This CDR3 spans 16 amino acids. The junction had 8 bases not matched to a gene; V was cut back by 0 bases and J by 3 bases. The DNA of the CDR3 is TGCGCCAGCAGCTTGGATGGGACAGGAGGCAACTACGAGCAGTACTTC. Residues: CASSLDGTGGNYEQYF.

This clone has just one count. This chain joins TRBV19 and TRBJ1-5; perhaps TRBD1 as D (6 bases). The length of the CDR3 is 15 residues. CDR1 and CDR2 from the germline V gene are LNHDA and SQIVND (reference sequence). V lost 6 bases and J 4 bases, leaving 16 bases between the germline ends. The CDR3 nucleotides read TGTGCCAGTAGCCCAACAGGGTTCGGAAATCAGCCCCAGCATTTT. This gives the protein CASSPTGFGNQPQHF.

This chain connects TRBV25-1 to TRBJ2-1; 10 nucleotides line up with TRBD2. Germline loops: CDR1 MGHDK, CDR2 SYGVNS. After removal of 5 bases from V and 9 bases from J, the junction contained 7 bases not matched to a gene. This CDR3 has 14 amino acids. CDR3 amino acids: CASSLSGRAIEQFF. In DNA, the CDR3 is TGTGCCAGCAGTTTAAGCGGGAGGGCTATTGAGCAGTTCTTC.

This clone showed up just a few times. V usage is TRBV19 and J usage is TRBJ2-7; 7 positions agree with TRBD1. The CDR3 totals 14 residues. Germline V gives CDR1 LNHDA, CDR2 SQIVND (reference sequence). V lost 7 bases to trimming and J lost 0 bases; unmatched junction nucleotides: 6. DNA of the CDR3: TGTGCCAGTATGGAGACAGGGTCCTCCTACGAGCAGTACTTC. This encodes CASMETGSSYEQYF.

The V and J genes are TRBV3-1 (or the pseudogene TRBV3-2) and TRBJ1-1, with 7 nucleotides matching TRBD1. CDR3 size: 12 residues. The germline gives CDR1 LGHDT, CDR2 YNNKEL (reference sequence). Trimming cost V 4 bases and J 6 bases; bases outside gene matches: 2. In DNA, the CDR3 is TGTGCCAGCAGCCTAACAGGGGCTGAAGCTTTCTTT. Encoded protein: CASSLTGAEAFF.

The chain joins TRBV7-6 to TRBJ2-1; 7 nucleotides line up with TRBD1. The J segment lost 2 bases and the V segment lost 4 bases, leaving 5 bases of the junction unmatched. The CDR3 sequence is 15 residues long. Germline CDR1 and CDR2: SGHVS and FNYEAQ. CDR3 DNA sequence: TGTGCCAGCAGCTCTACAGGGGTCCCCTACAATGAGCAGTTCTTC. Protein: CASSSTGVPYNEQFF.

The CDR3, as DNA: TGTGCCAGCAGTTTATACGGACAGGGTAATGAAAAACTGTTTTTT. This translates into CASSLYGQGNEKLFF. V and J are TRBV27 and TRBJ1-4; 8 bases map to TRBD1. This CDR3 comprises 15 residues. The germline CDR1 and CDR2 sequences are MNHEY and SMNVEV (reference sequence). V lost 1 base and J lost 4; bases outside the gene matches: 2.

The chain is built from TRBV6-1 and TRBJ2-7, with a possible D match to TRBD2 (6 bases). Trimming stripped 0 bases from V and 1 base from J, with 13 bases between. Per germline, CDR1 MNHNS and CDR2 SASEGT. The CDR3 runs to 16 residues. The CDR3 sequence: CASSEAFVGSSYEQYF. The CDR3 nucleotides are TGTGCCAGCAGTGAAGCCTTTGTCGGGAGTTCCTACGAGCAGTACTTC.

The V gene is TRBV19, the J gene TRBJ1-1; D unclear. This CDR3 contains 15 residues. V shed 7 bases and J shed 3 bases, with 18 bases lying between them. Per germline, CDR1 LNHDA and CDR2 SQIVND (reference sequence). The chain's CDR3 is CASKVATGGYTEAFF. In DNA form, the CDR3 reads TGTGCCAGTAAGGTTGCCACGGGAGGGTACACTGAAGCTTTCTTT. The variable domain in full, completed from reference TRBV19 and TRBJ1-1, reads DGGITQSPKYLFRKEGQNVTLSCEQNLNHDAMYWYRQDPGQGLRLIYYSQIVNDFQKGDIAEGYSVSREKKESFPLTVTSAQKNPTAFYLCASKVATGGYTEAFFGQGTRLTVV.